This record looks at one T cell receptor beta chain sequence and its context. Here immunoSEQ multiplex PCR was the method, and the copy in TCRdb shows in-frame clones only, minus some. The data contain around 180,000 clones, around 86% of them singletons. This sample stems from a study of T cell responses to AZD1222 COVID-19 vaccine. This CDR3 has 14 amino acids. Germline V lookup: CDR1 LGHDT, CDR2 YNNKEL (reference sequence). V was clipped by 4 bases and J by 6 bases; unmatched bases: 8. Source: peripheral blood, taken on day 0 of MenACWY control vaccination. This sequence originates from an adult in good health. The rearrangement links TRBV3-1 (or the pseudogene TRBV3-2) to TRBJ2-7, with 8 bases aligning to TRBD1. CDR3 sequence reads: CASSPRGRGIEQYF. CDR3 coding DNA: TGTGCCAGCAGCCCCAGGGGGCGAGGGATCGAGCAGTACTTC.